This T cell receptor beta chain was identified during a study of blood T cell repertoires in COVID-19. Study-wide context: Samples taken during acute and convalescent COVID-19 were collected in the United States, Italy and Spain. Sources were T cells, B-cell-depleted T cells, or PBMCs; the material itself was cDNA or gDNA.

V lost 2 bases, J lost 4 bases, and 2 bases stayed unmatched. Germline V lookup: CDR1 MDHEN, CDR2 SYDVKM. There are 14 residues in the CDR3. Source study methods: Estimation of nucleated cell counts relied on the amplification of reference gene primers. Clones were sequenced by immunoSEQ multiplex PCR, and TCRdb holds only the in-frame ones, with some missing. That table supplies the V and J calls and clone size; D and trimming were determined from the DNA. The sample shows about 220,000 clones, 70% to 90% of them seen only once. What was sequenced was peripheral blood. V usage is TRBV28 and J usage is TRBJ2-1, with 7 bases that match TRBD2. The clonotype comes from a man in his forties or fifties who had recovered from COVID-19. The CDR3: CASSLPSGYNEQFF. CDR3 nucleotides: TGTGCCAGCAGTTTACCTAGCGGTTACAATGAGCAGTTCTTC.